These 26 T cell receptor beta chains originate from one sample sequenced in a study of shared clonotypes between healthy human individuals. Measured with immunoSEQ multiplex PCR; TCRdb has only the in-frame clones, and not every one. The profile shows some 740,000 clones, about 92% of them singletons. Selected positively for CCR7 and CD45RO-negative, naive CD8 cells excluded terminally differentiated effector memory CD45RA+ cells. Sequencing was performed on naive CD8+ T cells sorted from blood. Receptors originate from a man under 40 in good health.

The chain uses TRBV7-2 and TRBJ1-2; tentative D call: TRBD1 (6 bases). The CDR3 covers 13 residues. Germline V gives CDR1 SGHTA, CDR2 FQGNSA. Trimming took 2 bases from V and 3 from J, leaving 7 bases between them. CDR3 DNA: TGTGCCAGCAGCTTACCAGGGGACTATGGCTACACCTTC. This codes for CASSLPGDYGYTF.

The CDR3 loop is CASSLGQANTEAFF. The CDR3 nucleotides read TGTGCCAGCAGCTTAGGACAGGCGAACACTGAAGCTTTCTTT. V usage is TRBV11-2 and J usage is TRBJ1-1; possibly TRBD1 for D (6 bases). CDR3 length: 14 residues. V was trimmed by 1 base and J by 1 base, leaving 7 bases between them. Germline V gene sequence: CDR1 SGHAT, CDR2 FQNNGV.

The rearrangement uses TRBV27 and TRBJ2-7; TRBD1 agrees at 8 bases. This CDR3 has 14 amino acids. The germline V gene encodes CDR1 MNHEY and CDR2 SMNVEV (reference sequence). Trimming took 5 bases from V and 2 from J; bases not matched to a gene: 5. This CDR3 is CASSSRDRTYEQYF. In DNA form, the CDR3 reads TGTGCCAGCAGTAGCCGGGACAGGACCTACGAGCAGTACTTC.

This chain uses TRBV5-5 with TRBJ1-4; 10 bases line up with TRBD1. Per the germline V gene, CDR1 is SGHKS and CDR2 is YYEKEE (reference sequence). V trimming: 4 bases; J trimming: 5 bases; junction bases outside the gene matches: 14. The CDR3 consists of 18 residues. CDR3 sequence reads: CASSPMPRQGASNEKLFF. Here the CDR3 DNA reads TGTGCCAGCAGCCCGATGCCCCGACAGGGGGCCAGCAATGAAAAACTGTTTTTT.

CDR3 sequence: CASSPLAGLALPRYEQYF. The CDR3 nucleotides are TGTGCCAGCTCACCTCTAGCGGGACTAGCGCTTCCTCGGTACGAGCAGTACTTC. This chain joins TRBV18 and TRBJ2-7; 10 bases match TRBD2. V gave up 3 bases and J gave up 4 bases; unmatched junction bases: 15. Germline CDR1 KGHSH, CDR2 LQKENI. This CDR3 is 18 amino acids long.

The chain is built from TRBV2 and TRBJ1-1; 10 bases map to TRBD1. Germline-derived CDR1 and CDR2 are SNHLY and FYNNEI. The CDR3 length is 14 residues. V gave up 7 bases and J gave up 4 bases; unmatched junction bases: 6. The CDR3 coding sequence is TGTGCCAGCACTCCGACAGGGGGCCCCACTGAAGCTTTCTTT. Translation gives CASTPTGGPTEAFF.

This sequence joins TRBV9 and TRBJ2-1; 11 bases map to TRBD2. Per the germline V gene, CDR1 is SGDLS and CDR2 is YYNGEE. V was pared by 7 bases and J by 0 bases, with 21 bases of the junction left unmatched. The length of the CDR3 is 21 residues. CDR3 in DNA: TGTGCCAGCCCGTACCCCCCAAACTATAGCGGGAGGGTGAGCTCCTACAATGAGCAGTTCTTC. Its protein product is CASPYPPNYSGRVSSYNEQFF.

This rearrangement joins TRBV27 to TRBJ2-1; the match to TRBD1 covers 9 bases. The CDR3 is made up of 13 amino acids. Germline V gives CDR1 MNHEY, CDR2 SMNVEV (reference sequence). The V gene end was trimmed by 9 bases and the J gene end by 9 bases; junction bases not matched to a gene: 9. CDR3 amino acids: CASSIGTGFEQFF. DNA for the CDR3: TGTGCCAGTTCTATAGGGACAGGGTTTGAGCAGTTCTTC.

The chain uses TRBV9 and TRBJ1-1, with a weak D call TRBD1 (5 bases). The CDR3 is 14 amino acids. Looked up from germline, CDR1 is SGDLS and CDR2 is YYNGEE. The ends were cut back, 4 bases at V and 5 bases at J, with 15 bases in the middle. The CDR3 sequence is CASSSTGRWTEAFF. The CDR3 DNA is TGTGCCAGCAGCAGTACAGGTCGGTGGACTGAAGCTTTCTTT.

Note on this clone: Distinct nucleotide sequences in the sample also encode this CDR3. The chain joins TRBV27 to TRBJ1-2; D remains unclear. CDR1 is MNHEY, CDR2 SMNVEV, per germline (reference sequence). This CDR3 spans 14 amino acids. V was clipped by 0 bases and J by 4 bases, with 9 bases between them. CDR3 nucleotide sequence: TGTGCCAGCAGTTTATCAGCAGGCGGCTATGGCTACACCTTC. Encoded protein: CASSLSAGGYGYTF.

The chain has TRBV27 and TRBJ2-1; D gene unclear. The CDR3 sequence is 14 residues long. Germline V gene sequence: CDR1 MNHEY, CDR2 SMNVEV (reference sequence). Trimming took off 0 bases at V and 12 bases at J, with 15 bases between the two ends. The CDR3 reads CASSLSARFVPQFF. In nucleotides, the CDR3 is TGTGCCAGCAGTTTATCGGCTAGGTTCGTTCCGCAGTTCTTC.

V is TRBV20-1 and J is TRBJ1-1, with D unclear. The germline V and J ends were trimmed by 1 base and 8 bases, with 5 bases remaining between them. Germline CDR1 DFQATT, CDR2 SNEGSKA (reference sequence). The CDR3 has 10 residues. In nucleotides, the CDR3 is TGCAGTGCTAGAGGGCTGGAAGCTTTCTTT. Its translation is CSARGLEAFF.

The CDR3 nucleotides read TGTGCCAGCAGTTATGGGACCGGGACAGGGGGCTACGAGCAGTACTTC. Its translation: CASSYGTGTGGYEQYF. The V call is TRBV27, the J call TRBJ2-7; 11 bases agree with TRBD1. Germline CDR1 is MNHEY and CDR2 is SMNVEV (reference sequence). After removal of 4 bases from V and 3 bases from J, the junction contained 8 bases not matched to a gene. CDR3 length equals 16 residues.

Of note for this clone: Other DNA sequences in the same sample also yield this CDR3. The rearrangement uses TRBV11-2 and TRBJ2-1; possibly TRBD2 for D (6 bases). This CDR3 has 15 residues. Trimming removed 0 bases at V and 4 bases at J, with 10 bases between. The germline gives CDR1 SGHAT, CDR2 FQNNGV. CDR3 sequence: CASSLEGGGYNEQFF. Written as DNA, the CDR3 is TGTGCCAGCAGCTTAGAGGGGGGTGGATACAATGAGCAGTTCTTC.

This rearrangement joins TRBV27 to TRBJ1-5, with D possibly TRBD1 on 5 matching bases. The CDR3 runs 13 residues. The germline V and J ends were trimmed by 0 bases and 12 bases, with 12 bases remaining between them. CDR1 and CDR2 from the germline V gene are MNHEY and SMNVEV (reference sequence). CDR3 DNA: TGTGCCAGCAGTTTATCCTTCGGGACTAACCAGCATTTT. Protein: CASSLSFGTNQHF.

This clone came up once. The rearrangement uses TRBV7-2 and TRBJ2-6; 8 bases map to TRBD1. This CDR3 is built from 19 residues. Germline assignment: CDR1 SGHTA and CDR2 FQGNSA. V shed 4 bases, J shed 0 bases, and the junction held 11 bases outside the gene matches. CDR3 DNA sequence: TGTGCCAGCAGCTCTTATCAGGGGGCATTCATCTCTGGGGCCAACGTCCTGACTTTC. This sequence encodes CASSSYQGAFISGANVLTF.

This CDR3 is CASRLVHREYEQYF. The CDR3 DNA follows: TGTGCAAGTCGCTTAGTGCACAGAGAATACGAGCAGTACTTC. The genes are TRBV12-2 and TRBJ2-7; the table's D call of TRBD1 was not tested on the DNA. TRBV12-2 is a pseudogene locus. This CDR3 has 14 amino acids.

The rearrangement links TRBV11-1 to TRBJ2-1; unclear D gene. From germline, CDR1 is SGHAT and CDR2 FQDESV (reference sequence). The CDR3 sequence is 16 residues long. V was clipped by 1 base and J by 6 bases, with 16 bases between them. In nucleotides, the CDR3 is TGTGCCAGCAGCTTAGTTTACCCGGGTTTCGGCAATGAGCAGTTCTTC. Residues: CASSLVYPGFGNEQFF.

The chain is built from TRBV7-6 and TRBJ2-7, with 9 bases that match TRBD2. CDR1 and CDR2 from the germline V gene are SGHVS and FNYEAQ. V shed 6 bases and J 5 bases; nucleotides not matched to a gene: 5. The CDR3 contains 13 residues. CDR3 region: CASSPGLAHEQYF. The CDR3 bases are TGTGCCAGCAGTCCGGGACTAGCCCACGAGCAGTACTTC.

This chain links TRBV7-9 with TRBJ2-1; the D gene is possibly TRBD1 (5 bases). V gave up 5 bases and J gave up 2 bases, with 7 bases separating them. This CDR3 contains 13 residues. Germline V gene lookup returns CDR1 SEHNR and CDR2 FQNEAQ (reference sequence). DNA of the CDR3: TGTGCCAGCAGCACACAGGCCTACAATGAGCAGTTCTTC. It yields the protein CASSTQAYNEQFF.

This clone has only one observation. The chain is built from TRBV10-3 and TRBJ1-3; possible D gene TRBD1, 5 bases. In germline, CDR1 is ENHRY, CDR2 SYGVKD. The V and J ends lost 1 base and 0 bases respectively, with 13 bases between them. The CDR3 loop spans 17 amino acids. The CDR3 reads CAISEFQGTYSGNTIYF. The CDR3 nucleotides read TGTGCCATCAGTGAGTTCCAGGGTACCTACTCTGGAAACACCATATATTTT.

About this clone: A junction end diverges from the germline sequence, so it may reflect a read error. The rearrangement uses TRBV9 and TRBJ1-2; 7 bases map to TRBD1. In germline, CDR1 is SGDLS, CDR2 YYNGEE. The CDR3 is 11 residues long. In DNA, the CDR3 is TGTGCCAGCAGCTCTAGGACAGGAATGCATTTC. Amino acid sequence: CASSSRTGMHF. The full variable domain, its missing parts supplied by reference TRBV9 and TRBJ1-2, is DSGVTQTPKHLITATGQRVTLRCSPRSGDLSVYWYQQSLDQGLQFLIQYYNGEERAKGNILERFSAQQFPDLHSELNLSSLELGDSALYFCASSSRTGMHFGSGTRLTVV.

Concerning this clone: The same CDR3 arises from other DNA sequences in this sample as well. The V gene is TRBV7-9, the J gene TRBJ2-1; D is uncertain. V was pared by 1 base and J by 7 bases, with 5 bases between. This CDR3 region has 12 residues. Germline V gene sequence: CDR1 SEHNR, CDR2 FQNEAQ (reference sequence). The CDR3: CASSLGVNEQFF. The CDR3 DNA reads TGTGCCAGCAGCTTAGGCGTGAATGAGCAGTTCTTC.

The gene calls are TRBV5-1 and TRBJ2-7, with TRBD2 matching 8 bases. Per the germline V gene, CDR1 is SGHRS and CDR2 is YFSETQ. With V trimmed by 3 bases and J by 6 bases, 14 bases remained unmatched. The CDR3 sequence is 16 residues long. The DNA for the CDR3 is TGCGCCAGCAGCTACGGTGCGGGGGGCGCGGGGATCGAGCAGTACTTC. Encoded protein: CASSYGAGGAGIEQYF.

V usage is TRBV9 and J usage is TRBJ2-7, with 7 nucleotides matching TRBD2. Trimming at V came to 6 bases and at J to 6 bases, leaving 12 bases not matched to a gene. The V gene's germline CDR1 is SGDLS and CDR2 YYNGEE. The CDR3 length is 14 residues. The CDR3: CASNDGAGDLEQYF. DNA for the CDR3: TGTGCCAGCAACGATGGGGCGGGAGACCTCGAGCAGTACTTC.

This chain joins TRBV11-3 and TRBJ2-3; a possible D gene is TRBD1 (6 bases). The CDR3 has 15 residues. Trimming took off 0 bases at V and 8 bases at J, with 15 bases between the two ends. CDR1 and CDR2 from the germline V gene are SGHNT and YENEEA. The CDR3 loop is CASSLEGQGIVTQYF. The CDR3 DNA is TGTGCCAGCAGCTTAGAAGGGCAGGGGATCGTTACGCAGTATTTT. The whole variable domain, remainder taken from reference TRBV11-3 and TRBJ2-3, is EAGVVQSPRYKIIEKKQPVAFWCNPISGHNTLYWYLQNLGQGPELLIRYENEEAVDDSQLPKDRFSAERLKGVDSTLKIQPAELGDSAVYLCASSLEGQGIVTQYFGPGTRLTVL.